This T cell receptor (beta chain) is from a study of blood T cell repertoires in COVID-19. About the research overall: The United States, Italy and Spain supplied acute and convalescent COVID-19 samples.

Trimming cost V 1 base and J 6 bases, with 3 bases left between them. This CDR3 region has 12 residues. Looked up from germline, CDR1 is KGHSH and CDR2 is LQKENI. Authors' methods: Nucleated cell number was recorded as an estimate derived from reference gene primer amplification. Here immunoSEQ multiplex PCR was the method, and the copy in TCRdb shows in-frame clones only, minus some. The V and J calls and clone size are taken from that table; D and trimming were inferred from the DNA. The table has fewer than 350,000 clones, about 87% seen once. The gene calls are TRBV18 and TRBJ2-2; D uncertain. Material: peripheral blood. The receptor's source is a man aged 25 to 45 with COVID-19, enrolled during active disease. This chain's CDR3 is CASSPQPGELFF. The DNA for the CDR3 is TGTGCCAGCTCACCACAGCCCGGGGAGCTGTTTTTT.